Shown below are 5 T cell receptor beta chains from a single sample sequenced in a study of technical replicates of blood from a few donors. The data were produced by immunoSEQ multiplex PCR, yet TCRdb's version contains in-frame clones alone and is incomplete. This table holds around 100,000 clones, roughly 95% found once. The source material was T cells isolated from PBMCs. The receptors shown here come from a human donor in good health.

This chain joins TRBV11-1 and TRBJ1-4, with a possible D match to TRBD1 (6 bases). This CDR3 spans 14 amino acids. The V gene lost 3 bases and the J gene lost 5 bases, with 10 bases spanning the gap. The germline V gene has CDR1 SGHAT and CDR2 FQDESV (reference sequence). This CDR3 is CASSFGQLNEKLFF. The CDR3, as DNA: TGTGCCAGCAGCTTCGGACAGCTCAATGAAAAACTGTTTTTT.

The chain joins TRBV29-1 to TRBJ2-7; D may be TRBD1 (6 bases). Germline values: CDR1 SQVTM, CDR2 ANQGSEA. The CDR3 contains 13 residues. V shed 5 bases and J shed 2 bases, with 13 bases lying between them. The CDR3 region has the DNA TGCAGCGTTCGGGACATGTACACCTACGAGCAGTACTTC. Encoded protein: CSVRDMYTYEQYF.

The rearrangement links TRBV10-1 to TRBJ1-2; 7 bases are shared with TRBD1. CDR3 size: 14 residues. Losses at the gene ends were 8 bases for V and 5 bases for J; bases not matched to a gene: 11. Germline-derived CDR1 and CDR2 are WNHNN and SYGVQD (reference sequence). CDR3 nucleotide sequence: TGCGCCAGCGGCCGTCGGACAGGATGGTATGGCTACACCTTC. Its protein product is CASGRRTGWYGYTF.

This clone was recorded once. The chain joins TRBV7-2 to TRBJ2-1, with D hard to call. V lost 3 bases to trimming and J lost 6 bases, with 9 bases between them. The CDR3 runs to 13 residues. Looked up from germline, CDR1 is SGHTA and CDR2 is FQGNSA. The CDR3 sequence is CASSFLSVNEQFF. The CDR3 DNA reads as TGTGCCAGCAGCTTCCTCTCAGTCAATGAGCAGTTCTTC.

The chain combines TRBV5-4 with TRBJ2-1; 10 nucleotides agree with TRBD2. CDR1 is SGHNT, CDR2 YYREEE, per germline (reference sequence). V shed 3 bases, J shed 7 bases, and the junction held 7 bases outside the gene matches. The CDR3 is made up of 15 amino acids. The CDR3 is CASSSLAGGMNEQFF. The CDR3 nucleotides read TGTGCCAGCAGCTCATTAGCGGGGGGAATGAATGAGCAGTTCTTC.